Reported below is one T cell receptor (beta chain). Its target is not known. The CDR3 end lies 3 residues beyond the end of the read and is filled in from the germline J gene. The record originates from a study of T cells in women clearing cervical HPV infection. Study results and caveats: CIN3+ cases had significantly higher TCR repertoire richness than controls, but evenness did not differ.

Produced via immunoSEQ multiplex PCR; TCRdb's table is partial and in-frame only. The table lists tens of thousands of clones. V lost 6 bases, J lost 7 bases, and 9 bases stayed unmatched. The CDR3 sequence is 14 residues long. Germline-derived CDR1 and CDR2 are SQVTM and ANQGSEA. The chain combines TRBV29-1 with TRBJ2-1; 10 nucleotides line up with TRBD1. Sequencing was carried out using blood buffy coat. This receptor was taken from a woman aged 18 to 75 with a cervical HPV16 infection that either progressed to CIN3+ or cleared (not recorded which). This chain's CDR3 is CSVLTGGALNEQFF. Incomplete CDR3 DNA: TGCAGCGTCTTGACAGGGGGCGCGTTAAATGAG.